The 20 T cell receptor beta chains below were found in one sample sequenced in a study of blood T cell repertoires in COVID-19. The repertoire was sequenced with immunoSEQ multiplex PCR; TCRdb's copy has only in-frame clones and lacks some. Among about 220,000 clones listed, about 80% were seen once. Sequenced sample: PBMCs or T cells enriched from blood (not recorded which). These receptors all stem from a woman aged 45 to 65 who had been exposed to COVID-19.

The chain is built from TRBV5-4 and TRBJ1-1, with a weak D call TRBD1 (5 bases). The CDR3 runs 16 residues. In germline, CDR1 is SGHNT, CDR2 YYREEE (reference sequence). V lost 7 bases and J lost 4, with 23 bases in between. CDR3 sequence: CASGPGTSPLGTEAFF. The CDR3 DNA sequence: TGTGCCAGCGGCCCCGGGACTTCTCCTTTGGGCACTGAAGCTTTCTTT.

The chain employs TRBV18 and TRBJ2-5, with D hard to call. The CDR3 length is 14 residues. Germline loops: CDR1 KGHSH, CDR2 LQKENI. V lost 3 bases to trimming and J lost 0 bases, with 8 bases between them. The CDR3 loop reads CASSPYSDQETQYF. The CDR3 DNA reads as TGTGCCAGCTCACCCTACAGTGACCAAGAGACCCAGTACTTC.

The chain couples TRBV13 to TRBJ1-6; no clear D gene. Germline V gene sequence: CDR1 PRHDT, CDR2 FYEKMQ (reference sequence). Trimming left V 5 bases short and J 9 bases short, with 11 bases between. This CDR3 comprises 13 residues. CDR3 DNA sequence: TGTGCCAGCAGCCCAGATCGACTTTCACCCCTCCACTTT. Residues: CASSPDRLSPLHF.

The V call is TRBV6-6, the J call TRBJ2-1, with no clear D. In germline, CDR1 is MNHNY, CDR2 SVGAGI (reference sequence). Trimming stripped 6 bases from V and 7 bases from J, with 10 bases between. The CDR3 is 12 amino acids. CDR3 sequence (DNA): TGTGCCAGCAGCCCTCTTTTGAATGAGCAGTTCTTC. Residues: CASSPLLNEQFF.

This sequence joins TRBV7-9 and TRBJ2-2; a weak D match, TRBD2 (5 bases). The CDR3 has 15 residues. V lost 3 bases, J lost 5 bases, and 13 bases lay in between. The germline V gene encodes CDR1 SEHNR and CDR2 FQNEAQ (reference sequence). CDR3 in amino acids: CASSFPKLVTGELFF. The CDR3 DNA reads TGTGCCAGCAGCTTCCCTAAACTAGTAACCGGGGAGCTGTTTTTT.

The V and J genes are TRBV3-1 (or the pseudogene TRBV3-2) and TRBJ2-1; TRBD1 matches at 7 bases. The trim removed 1 base at V and 0 bases at J, leaving 9 bases unmatched. The CDR3 has 18 amino acids. Germline V gene lookup returns CDR1 LGHDT and CDR2 YNNKEL (reference sequence). CDR3 sequence: CASSQVVLPGGSYNEQFF. The CDR3 region has the DNA TGTGCCAGCAGCCAAGTCGTACTACCAGGGGGCTCCTACAATGAGCAGTTCTTC.

The chain employs TRBV5-1 and TRBJ2-3, with unresolved D. V shed 0 bases and J shed 2 bases, with 4 bases lying between them. The CDR3 sequence is 13 residues long. Germline values: CDR1 SGHRS, CDR2 YFSETQ. The CDR3 DNA sequence: TGCGCCAGCAGCTTGGTCTTCACAGATACGCAGTATTTT. It is translated as CASSLVFTDTQYF.

The chain recombines TRBV18 with TRBJ1-6; 11 nucleotides align to TRBD1. With V trimmed by 1 base and J by 8 bases, 4 bases remained unmatched. From germline, CDR1 is KGHSH and CDR2 LQKENI. There are 16 residues in the CDR3. CDR3 in DNA: TGTGCCAGCTCACCACTCGGGACAGGGGGGGATTCACCCCTCCACTTT. Translation: CASSPLGTGGDSPLHF.

The chain employs TRBV7-2 and TRBJ2-3; unclear D gene. Between the trimmed V and J ends, which lost 3 bases and 3 bases, there was a span of 10 bases. The length of the CDR3 is 14 residues. Germline V gives CDR1 SGHTA, CDR2 FQGNSA. As DNA, the CDR3 is TGTGCCAGCAGCTTTCCGGGTTTGACAGATACGCAGTATTTT. This codes for CASSFPGLTDTQYF.

The chain has TRBV7-9 and TRBJ1-1, with D unresolved. V was cut by 3 bases and J by 5 bases, with 7 bases left in between. This CDR3 is built from 12 residues. Germline V lookup: CDR1 SEHNR, CDR2 FQNEAQ (reference sequence). In DNA form, the CDR3 reads TGTGCCAGCAGCTTTAGTATGACTGAAGCTTTCTTT. This codes for CASSFSMTEAFF.

This chain joins TRBV6-6 and TRBJ1-3, with 10 bases aligning to TRBD1. CDR1 and CDR2 from the germline V gene are MNHNY and SVGAGI (reference sequence). CDR3 length: 15 amino acids. V shed 6 bases, J shed 4 bases, and the junction held 6 bases outside the gene matches. CDR3 bases: TGTGCCAGCAGGGCGACAGGGGGCGCCGGAAACACCATATATTTT. Translating it yields CASRATGGAGNTIYF.

The genes are TRBV28 and TRBJ2-2, with 7 bases identical to TRBD2. Trimming removed 5 bases from V and 5 bases from J; junction bases left unmatched: 14. Germline loops: CDR1 MDHEN, CDR2 SYDVKM. The CDR3 totals 17 residues. CDR3 sequence (DNA): TGTGCCAGCAGTCCCCCCCCGGGGGGTGGTCGGACCGGGGAGCTGTTTTTT. The encoded protein is CASSPPPGGGRTGELFF.

The V call is TRBV6-5, the J call TRBJ1-6; 8 bases match TRBD1. J gave up 4 bases and V 5 bases, and 1 base lay outside the gene matches. This CDR3 spans 14 amino acids. Germline V gene data show CDR1 as MNHEY and CDR2 as SVGAGI. The DNA for the CDR3 is TGTGCCAGCAGTCGGGACAGGTATAATTCACCCCTCCACTTT. It codes for CASSRDRYNSPLHF.

This clone has only one observation. V usage is TRBV28 and J usage is TRBJ2-7, with 10 positions matching TRBD1. This CDR3 contains 15 residues. The trim removed 6 bases at V and 4 bases at J, leaving 9 bases unmatched. Germline CDR1 and CDR2: MDHEN and SYDVKM. In DNA form, the CDR3 reads TGTGCCAGCAGCCTCCCCGGACAGGGGGGGTACGAGCAGTACTTC. Translated, it gives CASSLPGQGGYEQYF.

This clone was picked up a small number of times. The chain combines TRBV19 with TRBJ1-5; 8 positions match TRBD1. This CDR3 has 18 residues. Germline V gene data show CDR1 as LNHDA and CDR2 as SQIVND (reference sequence). The V segment lost 1 base and the J segment 2 bases; nucleotides outside the gene matches: 10. The CDR3 spells CASSIGPRQGLGNQPQHF. In nucleotides, the CDR3 is TGTGCCAGTAGTATAGGGCCCCGACAGGGGCTCGGCAATCAGCCCCAGCATTTT. The full variable domain, completed using reference TRBV19 and TRBJ1-5, is DGGITQSPKYLFRKEGQNVTLSCEQNLNHDAMYWYRQDPGQGLRLIYYSQIVNDFQKGDIAEGYSVSREKKESFPLTVTSAQKNPTAFYLCASSIGPRQGLGNQPQHFGDGTRLSIL.

This chain connects TRBV15 to TRBJ1-2; the D gene is possibly TRBD1 (5 bases). Deletions cut 5 bases from V and 1 base from J, with 8 bases between. There are 13 residues in the CDR3. Germline-derived CDR1 and CDR2 are LNHNV and YYDKDF (reference sequence). This CDR3 reads CATSGGGNYGYTF. The CDR3 nucleotides are TGTGCCACCAGCGGCGGGGGTAACTATGGCTACACCTTC.

This chain links TRBV30 with TRBJ2-1; 8 bases agree with TRBD2. The CDR3 loop spans 14 amino acids. The trim removed 4 bases at V and 8 bases at J, leaving 10 bases unmatched. CDR1 and CDR2 from the germline V gene are GTSNPN and SVGIG (reference sequence). CDR3 DNA sequence: TGTGCCTGGACCGGGACTAGTCTTCGTCATGAGCAGTTCTTC. The encoded protein is CAWTGTSLRHEQFF.

The J gene is TRBJ2-7, the V gene TRBV6-5; 10 bases align to TRBD1. This CDR3 has 15 residues. The junction had 11 bases not matched to a gene; V was cut back by 7 bases and J by 5 bases. From germline, CDR1 is MNHEY and CDR2 SVGAGI. CDR3 loop: CASNGWGTGVNEQYF. For the CDR3, the DNA is TGTGCCAGCAATGGTTGGGGGACAGGGGTTAACGAGCAGTACTTC.

The rearrangement uses TRBV28 and TRBJ1-1, with 7 nucleotides matching TRBD1. Losses at the gene ends were 4 bases for V and 4 bases for J; bases not matched to a gene: 9. The CDR3 loop spans 15 amino acids. Germline V gene data show CDR1 as MDHEN and CDR2 as SYDVKM. This CDR3 is CASSSPQGLVTEAFF. The CDR3 DNA sequence: TGTGCCAGCAGTTCGCCACAGGGGCTCGTCACTGAAGCTTTCTTT.

V gene TRBV2 combines with J gene TRBJ1-5; 7 bases fit TRBD1. V gave up 6 bases and J gave up 4 bases; unmatched junction bases: 9. The CDR3 is 15 residues long. The germline CDR1 and CDR2 sequences are SNHLY and FYNNEI. CDR3 DNA sequence: TGTGCCAGCAGGGCGGAGGGGACAGCGAATCAGCCCCAGCATTTT. Its protein is CASRAEGTANQPQHF. Filled out from reference TRBV2 and TRBJ1-5, the complete variable domain reads EPEVTQTPSHQVTQMGQEVILRCVPISNHLYFYWYRQILGQKVEFLVSFYNNEISEKSEIFDDQFSVERPDGSNFTLKIRSTKLEDSAMYFCASRAEGTANQPQHFGDGTRLSIL.